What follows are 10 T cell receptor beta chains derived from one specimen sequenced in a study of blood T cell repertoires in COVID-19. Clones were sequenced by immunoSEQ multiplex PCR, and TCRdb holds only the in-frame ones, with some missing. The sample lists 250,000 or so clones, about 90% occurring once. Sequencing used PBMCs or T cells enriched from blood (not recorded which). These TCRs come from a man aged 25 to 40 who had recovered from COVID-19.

CDR3 nucleotide sequence: TGTGCCAGCAGCCCCCACGCCGGGGGAGACTACGAGCAGTACTTC. It translates to CASSPHAGGDYEQYF. The rearrangement joins TRBV7-8 to TRBJ2-7, with a weak D call TRBD2 (6 bases). The ends were cut back, 5 bases at V and 3 bases at J, with 17 bases in the middle. Germline V gene lookup returns CDR1 SGHVS and CDR2 FQNEAQ. The CDR3 is 15 residues long.

The CDR3 protein is CASSGWAPNYGYTF. The CDR3 DNA follows: TGTGCCAGCAGCGGGTGGGCTCCTAACTATGGCTACACCTTC. The chain is built from TRBV5-4 and TRBJ1-2; D gene ambiguous. Trimming took off 4 bases at V and 0 bases at J, with 10 bases between the two ends. CDR1 SGHNT and CDR2 YYREEE come from the germline V gene (reference sequence). The CDR3 sequence is 14 residues long.

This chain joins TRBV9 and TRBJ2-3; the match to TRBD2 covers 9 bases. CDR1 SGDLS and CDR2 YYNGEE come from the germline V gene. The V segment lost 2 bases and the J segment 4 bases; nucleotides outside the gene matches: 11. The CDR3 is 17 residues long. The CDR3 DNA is TGTGCCAGCAGCGTGTCTTTGGGACTAGCAGTTTCAGATACGCAGTATTTT. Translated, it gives CASSVSLGLAVSDTQYF.

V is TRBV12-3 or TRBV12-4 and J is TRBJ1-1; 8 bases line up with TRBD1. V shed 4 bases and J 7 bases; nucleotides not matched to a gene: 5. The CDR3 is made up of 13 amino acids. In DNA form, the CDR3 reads TGTGCCAGCAGTTATCAGGGGGCGGGTGAAGCTTTCTTT. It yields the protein CASSYQGAGEAFF.

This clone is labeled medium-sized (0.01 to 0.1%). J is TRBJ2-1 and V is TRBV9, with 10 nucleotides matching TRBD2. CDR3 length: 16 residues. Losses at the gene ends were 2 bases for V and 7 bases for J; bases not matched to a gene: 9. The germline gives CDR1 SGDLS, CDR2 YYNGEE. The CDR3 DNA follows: TGTGCCAGCAGCGTGTGGAGCGGGGGGGCCAGAAATGAGCAGTTCTTC. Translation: CASSVWSGGARNEQFF.

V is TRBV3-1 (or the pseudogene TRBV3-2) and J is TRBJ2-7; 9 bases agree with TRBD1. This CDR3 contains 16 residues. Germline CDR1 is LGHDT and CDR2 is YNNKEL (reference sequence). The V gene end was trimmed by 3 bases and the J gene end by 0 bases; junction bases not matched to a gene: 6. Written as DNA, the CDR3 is TGTGCCAGCAGCCACACAGGGGGCCGAAACTCCTACGAGCAGTACTTC. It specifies CASSHTGGRNSYEQYF.

CDR3 DNA: TGTGCCAGCAGCCAAGTTCAGGGGGCCTGGGGCTACACCTTC. Translation: CASSQVQGAWGYTF. The chain employs TRBV14 and TRBJ1-2, with 8 bases aligning to TRBD1. V lost 1 base, J lost 8 bases, and 6 bases stayed unmatched. CDR3 length: 14 residues. CDR1 and CDR2 from the germline V gene are SGHDN and FVKESK.

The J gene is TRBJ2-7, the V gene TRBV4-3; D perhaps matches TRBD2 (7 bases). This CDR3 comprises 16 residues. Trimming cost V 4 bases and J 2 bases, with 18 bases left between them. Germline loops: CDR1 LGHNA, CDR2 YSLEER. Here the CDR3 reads CASSLGGRGGPYEQYF. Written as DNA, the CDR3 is TGCGCCAGCAGCCTGGGGGGGAGGGGGGGCCCCTACGAGCAGTACTTC.

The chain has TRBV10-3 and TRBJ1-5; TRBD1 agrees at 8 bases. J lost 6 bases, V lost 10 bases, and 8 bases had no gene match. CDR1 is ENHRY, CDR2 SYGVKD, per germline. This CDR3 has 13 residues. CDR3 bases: TGTGCCACCACCGGACAGGGTGGTCAGCCCCAGCATTTT. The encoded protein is CATTGQGGQPQHF.

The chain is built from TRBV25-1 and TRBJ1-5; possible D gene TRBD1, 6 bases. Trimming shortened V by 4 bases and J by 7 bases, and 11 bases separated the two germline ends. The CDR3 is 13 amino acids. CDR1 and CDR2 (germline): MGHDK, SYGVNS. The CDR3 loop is CASSAVDRQPQHF. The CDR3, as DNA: TGTGCCAGCAGTGCCGTCGACAGGCAGCCCCAGCATTTT.